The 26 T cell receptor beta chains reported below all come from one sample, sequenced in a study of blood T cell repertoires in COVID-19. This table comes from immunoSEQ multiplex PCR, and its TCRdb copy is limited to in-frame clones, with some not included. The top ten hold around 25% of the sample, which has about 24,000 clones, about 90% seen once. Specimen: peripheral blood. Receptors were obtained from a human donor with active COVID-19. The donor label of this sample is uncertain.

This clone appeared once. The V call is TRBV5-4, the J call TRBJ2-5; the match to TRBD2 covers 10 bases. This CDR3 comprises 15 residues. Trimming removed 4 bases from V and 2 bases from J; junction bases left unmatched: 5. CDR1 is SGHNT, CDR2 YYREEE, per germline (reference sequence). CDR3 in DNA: TGTGCCAGCAGCGCCCGGACTAGCGGACAAGAGACCCAGTACTTC. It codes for CASSARTSGQETQYF.

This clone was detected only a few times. The CDR3 region is CASSNGSGRTFTPYEQYF. CDR3 coding DNA: TGTGCCAGCAGCAACGGTAGCGGGAGGACTTTTACTCCCTACGAGCAGTACTTC. The V gene is TRBV7-6, the J gene TRBJ2-7; 10 positions match TRBD2. Germline V CDR1 and CDR2: SGHVS, FNYEAQ. Trimming removed 5 bases from V and 2 bases from J; junction bases left unmatched: 15. The length of the CDR3 is 18 residues. Based on the CDR3 plus reference TRBV7-6 and TRBJ2-7, the full variable domain is GAGVSQSPRYKVTKRGQDVALRCDPISGHVSLYWYRQALGQGPEFLTYFNYEAQQDKSGLPNDRFSAERPEGSISTLTIQRTEQRDSAMYRCASSNGSGRTFTPYEQYFGPGTRLTVT.

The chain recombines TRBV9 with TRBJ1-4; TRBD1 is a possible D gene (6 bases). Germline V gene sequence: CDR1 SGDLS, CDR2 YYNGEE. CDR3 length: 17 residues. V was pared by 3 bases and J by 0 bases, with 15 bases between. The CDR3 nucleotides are TGTGCCAGCAGCGCCGCCCGGGACACCGCAACTAATGAAAAACTGTTTTTT. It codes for CASSAARDTATNEKLFF.

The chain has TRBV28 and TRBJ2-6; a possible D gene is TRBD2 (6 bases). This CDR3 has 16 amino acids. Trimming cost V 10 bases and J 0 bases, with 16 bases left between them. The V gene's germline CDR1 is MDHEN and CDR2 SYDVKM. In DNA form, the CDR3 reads TGTGCCACCAGGAGAGGCGGGGTCTCTGGGGCCAACGTCCTGACTTTC. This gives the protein CATRRGGVSGANVLTF. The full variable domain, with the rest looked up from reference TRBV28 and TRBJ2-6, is DVKVTQSSRYLVKRTGEKVFLECVQDMDHENMFWYRQDPGLGLRLIYFSYDVKMKEKGDIPEGYSVSREKKERFSLILESASTNQTSMYLCATRRGGVSGANVLTFGAGSRLTVL.

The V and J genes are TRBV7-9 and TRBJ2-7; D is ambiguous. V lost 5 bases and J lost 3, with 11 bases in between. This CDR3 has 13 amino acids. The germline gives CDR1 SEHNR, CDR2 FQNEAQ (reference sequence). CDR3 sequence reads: CASSPTSLYEQYF. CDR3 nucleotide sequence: TGTGCCAGCAGCCCCACAAGTCTCTACGAGCAGTACTTC.

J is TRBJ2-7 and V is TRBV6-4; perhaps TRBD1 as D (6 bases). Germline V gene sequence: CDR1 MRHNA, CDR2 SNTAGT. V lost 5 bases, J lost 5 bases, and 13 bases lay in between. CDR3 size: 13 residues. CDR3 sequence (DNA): TGTGCCAGCAGTCTCGAACAGGGAAACGAGCAGTACTTC. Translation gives CASSLEQGNEQYF.

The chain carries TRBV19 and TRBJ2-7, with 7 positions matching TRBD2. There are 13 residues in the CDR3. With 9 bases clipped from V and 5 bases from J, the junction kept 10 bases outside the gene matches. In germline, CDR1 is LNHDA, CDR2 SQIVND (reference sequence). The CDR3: CARTAGSTNEQYF. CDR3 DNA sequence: TGTGCCAGAACAGCGGGAAGCACAAACGAGCAGTACTTC. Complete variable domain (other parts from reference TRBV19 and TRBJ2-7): DGGITQSPKYLFRKEGQNVTLSCEQNLNHDAMYWYRQDPGQGLRLIYYSQIVNDFQKGDIAEGYSVSREKKESFPLTVTSAQKNPTAFYLCARTAGSTNEQYFGPGTRLTVT.

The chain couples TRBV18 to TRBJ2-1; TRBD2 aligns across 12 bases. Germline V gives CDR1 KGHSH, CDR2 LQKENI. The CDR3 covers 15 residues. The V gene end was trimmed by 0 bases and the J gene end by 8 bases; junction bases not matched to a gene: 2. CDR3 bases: TGTGCCAGCTCACCACCCCTAGCGGGGGGGTATGAGCAGTTCTTC. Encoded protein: CASSPPLAGGYEQFF.

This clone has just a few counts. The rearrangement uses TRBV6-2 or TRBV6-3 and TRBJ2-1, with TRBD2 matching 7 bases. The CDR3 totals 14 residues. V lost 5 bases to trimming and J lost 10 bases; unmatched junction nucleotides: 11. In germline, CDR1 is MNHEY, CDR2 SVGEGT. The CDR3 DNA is TGTGCCAGCAGTCAGTCCTTACTAGCGACCGAGCAGTTCTTC. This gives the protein CASSQSLLATEQFF.

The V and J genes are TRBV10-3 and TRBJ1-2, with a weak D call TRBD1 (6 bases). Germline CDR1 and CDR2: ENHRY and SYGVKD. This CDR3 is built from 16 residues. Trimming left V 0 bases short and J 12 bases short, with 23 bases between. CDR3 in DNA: TGTGCCATCAGTGAGTCGAATTCAGGGGCCGGCATCTCACACACCTTC. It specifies CAISESNSGAGISHTF.

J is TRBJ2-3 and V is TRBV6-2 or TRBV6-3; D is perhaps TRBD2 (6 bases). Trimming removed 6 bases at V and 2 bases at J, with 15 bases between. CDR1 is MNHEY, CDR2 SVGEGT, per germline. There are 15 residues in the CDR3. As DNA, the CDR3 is TGTGCCAGCAGCCGGTGGGGGGTTCCCACAGATACGCAGTATTTT. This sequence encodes CASSRWGVPTDTQYF.

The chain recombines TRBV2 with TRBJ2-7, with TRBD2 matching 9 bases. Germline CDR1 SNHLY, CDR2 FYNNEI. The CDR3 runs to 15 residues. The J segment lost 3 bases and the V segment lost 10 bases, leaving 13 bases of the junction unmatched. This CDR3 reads CAIGDHSGGFYEQYF. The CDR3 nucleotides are TGTGCCATTGGGGACCATAGCGGGGGCTTCTACGAGCAGTACTTC.

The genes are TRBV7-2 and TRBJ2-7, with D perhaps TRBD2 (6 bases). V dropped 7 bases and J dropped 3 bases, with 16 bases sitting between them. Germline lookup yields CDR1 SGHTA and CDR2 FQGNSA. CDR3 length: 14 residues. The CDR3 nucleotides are TGTGCCAGCAACCCAGAGCGGGCCCTCTACGAGCAGTACTTC. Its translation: CASNPERALYEQYF. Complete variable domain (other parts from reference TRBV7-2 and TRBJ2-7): GAGVSQSPSNKVTEKGKDVELRCDPISGHTALYWYRQSLGQGLEFLIYFQGNSAPDKSGLPSDRFSAERTGGSVSTLTIQRTQQEDSAVYLCASNPERALYEQYFGPGTRLTVT.

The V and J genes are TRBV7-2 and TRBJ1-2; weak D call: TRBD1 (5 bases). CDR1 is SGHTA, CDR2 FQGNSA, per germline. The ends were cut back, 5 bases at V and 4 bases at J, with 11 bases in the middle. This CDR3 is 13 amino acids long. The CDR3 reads CASSLGHLYGYTF. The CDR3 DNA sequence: TGTGCCAGCAGCCTCGGACACCTCTATGGCTACACCTTC.

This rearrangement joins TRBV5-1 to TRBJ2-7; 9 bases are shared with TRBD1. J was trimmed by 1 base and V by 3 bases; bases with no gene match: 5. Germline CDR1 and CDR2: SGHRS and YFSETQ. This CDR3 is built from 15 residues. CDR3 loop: CASSSGTGISYEQYF. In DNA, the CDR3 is TGCGCCAGCAGCTCGGGGACAGGGATATCCTACGAGCAGTACTTC.

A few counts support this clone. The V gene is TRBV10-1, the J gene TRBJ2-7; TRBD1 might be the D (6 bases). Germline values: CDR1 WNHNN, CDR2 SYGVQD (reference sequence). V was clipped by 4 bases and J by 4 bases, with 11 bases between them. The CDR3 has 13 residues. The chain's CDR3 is CASSATRGYEQYF. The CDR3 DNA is TGCGCCAGCAGTGCCACAAGGGGGTACGAGCAGTACTTC.

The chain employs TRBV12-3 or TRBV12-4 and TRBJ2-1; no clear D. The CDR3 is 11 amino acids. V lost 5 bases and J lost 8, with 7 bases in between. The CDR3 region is CASSDQDEQFF. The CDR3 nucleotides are TGTGCCAGCAGTGACCAGGATGAGCAGTTCTTC.

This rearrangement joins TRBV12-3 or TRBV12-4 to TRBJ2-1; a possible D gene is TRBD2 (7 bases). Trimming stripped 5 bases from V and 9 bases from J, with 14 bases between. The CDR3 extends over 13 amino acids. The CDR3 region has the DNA TGTGCCAGCAGTCGGGGGCGCGGGGGTGAGCAGTTCTTC. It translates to CASSRGRGGEQFF.

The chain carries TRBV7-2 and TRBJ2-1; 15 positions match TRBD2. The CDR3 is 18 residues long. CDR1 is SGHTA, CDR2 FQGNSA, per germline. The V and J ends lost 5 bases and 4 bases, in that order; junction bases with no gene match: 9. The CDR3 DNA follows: TGTGCCAGCAGCCCGGAGCGGACTAGCGGGGGGGGATACAATGAGCAGTTCTTC. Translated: CASSPERTSGGGYNEQFF.

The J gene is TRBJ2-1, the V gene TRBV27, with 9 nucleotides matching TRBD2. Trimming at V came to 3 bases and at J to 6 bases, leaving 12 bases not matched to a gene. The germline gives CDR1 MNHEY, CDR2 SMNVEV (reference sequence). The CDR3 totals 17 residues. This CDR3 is CASSFWGGSSGTNEQFF. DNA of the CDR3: TGTGCCAGCAGTTTTTGGGGCGGATCTAGCGGGACCAATGAGCAGTTCTTC.

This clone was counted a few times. The CDR3 DNA sequence: TGTGCCAGCAGCCAAGATGTGGGACAGCGCCCAGGGCCCCAGCATTTT. This translates into CASSQDVGQRPGPQHF. This rearrangement joins TRBV4-2 to TRBJ1-5, with 7 nucleotides matching TRBD1. This CDR3 comprises 16 residues. With V trimmed by 0 bases and J by 9 bases, 11 bases remained unmatched. Germline V gives CDR1 LGHNA, CDR2 YNFKEQ.

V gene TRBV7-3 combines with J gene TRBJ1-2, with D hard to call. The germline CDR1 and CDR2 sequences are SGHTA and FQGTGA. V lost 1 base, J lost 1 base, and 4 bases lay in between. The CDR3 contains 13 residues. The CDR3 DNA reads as TGTGCCAGCAGCTTAAATAGTAACTATGGCTACACCTTC. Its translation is CASSLNSNYGYTF.

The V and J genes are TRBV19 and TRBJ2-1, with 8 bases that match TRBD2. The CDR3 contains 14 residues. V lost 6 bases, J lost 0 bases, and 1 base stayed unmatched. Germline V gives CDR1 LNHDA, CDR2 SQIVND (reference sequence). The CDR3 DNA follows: TGTGCCAGTAGCGGGGGGGACTCCTACAATGAGCAGTTCTTC. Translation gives CASSGGDSYNEQFF.

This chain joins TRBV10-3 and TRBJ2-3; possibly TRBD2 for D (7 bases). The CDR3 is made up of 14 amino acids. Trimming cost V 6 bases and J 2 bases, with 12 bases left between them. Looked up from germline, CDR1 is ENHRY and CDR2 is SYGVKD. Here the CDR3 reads CAISEGGNTDTQYF. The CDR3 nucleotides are TGTGCCATCAGCGAGGGGGGGAACACAGATACGCAGTATTTT.

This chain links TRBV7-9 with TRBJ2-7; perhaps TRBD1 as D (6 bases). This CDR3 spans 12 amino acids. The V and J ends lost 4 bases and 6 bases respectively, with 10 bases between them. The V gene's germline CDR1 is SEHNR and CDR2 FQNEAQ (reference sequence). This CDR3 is CASSWTATEQYF. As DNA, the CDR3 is TGTGCCAGCAGCTGGACAGCAACCGAGCAGTACTTC.

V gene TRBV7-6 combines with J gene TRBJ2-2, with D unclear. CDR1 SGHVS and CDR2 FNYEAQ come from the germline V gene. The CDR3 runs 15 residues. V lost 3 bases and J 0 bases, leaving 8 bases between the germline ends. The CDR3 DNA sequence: TGTGCCAGCAGCTTCTCTAGTGCGAACACCGGGGAGCTGTTTTTT. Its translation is CASSFSSANTGELFF.